This TCR beta chain stems from a study of cytomegalovirus exposure and HLA in healthy donors. Notes on the study in general: A later analysis showed TCR association rates differing by HLA locus, peaking at DRB1 and lowest at HLA-C. The authors judged a highly shared variant cluster likely a sequencing artifact. About 87% or about 30% of the time was how often most TCR beta V segments were productive, according to an earlier analysis. The study had only CMV serostatus as immune exposure information.

PCR was performed using 60 Vbeta and 13 Jbeta primers. Assay: immunoSEQ multiplex PCR; the TCRdb copy retains only in-frame clones and omits some. The sample has roughly 150,000 clones, around 73% seen once. This clone was observed a few times. Its cognate antigen is unknown. The CDR3 runs 15 residues. The germline V gene has CDR1 SGDLS and CDR2 YYNGEE. With 3 bases clipped from V and 5 bases from J, the junction kept 8 bases outside the gene matches. This clonotype originated in a male donor in good health and CMV-seronegative. This sequence joins TRBV9 and TRBJ2-5; 9 bases fit TRBD1. Sequencing was carried out using PBMCs. This chain's CDR3 is CASSAGQGGSETQYF. CDR3 nucleotides: TGTGCCAGCAGCGCGGGACAGGGAGGTTCGGAGACCCAGTACTTC.